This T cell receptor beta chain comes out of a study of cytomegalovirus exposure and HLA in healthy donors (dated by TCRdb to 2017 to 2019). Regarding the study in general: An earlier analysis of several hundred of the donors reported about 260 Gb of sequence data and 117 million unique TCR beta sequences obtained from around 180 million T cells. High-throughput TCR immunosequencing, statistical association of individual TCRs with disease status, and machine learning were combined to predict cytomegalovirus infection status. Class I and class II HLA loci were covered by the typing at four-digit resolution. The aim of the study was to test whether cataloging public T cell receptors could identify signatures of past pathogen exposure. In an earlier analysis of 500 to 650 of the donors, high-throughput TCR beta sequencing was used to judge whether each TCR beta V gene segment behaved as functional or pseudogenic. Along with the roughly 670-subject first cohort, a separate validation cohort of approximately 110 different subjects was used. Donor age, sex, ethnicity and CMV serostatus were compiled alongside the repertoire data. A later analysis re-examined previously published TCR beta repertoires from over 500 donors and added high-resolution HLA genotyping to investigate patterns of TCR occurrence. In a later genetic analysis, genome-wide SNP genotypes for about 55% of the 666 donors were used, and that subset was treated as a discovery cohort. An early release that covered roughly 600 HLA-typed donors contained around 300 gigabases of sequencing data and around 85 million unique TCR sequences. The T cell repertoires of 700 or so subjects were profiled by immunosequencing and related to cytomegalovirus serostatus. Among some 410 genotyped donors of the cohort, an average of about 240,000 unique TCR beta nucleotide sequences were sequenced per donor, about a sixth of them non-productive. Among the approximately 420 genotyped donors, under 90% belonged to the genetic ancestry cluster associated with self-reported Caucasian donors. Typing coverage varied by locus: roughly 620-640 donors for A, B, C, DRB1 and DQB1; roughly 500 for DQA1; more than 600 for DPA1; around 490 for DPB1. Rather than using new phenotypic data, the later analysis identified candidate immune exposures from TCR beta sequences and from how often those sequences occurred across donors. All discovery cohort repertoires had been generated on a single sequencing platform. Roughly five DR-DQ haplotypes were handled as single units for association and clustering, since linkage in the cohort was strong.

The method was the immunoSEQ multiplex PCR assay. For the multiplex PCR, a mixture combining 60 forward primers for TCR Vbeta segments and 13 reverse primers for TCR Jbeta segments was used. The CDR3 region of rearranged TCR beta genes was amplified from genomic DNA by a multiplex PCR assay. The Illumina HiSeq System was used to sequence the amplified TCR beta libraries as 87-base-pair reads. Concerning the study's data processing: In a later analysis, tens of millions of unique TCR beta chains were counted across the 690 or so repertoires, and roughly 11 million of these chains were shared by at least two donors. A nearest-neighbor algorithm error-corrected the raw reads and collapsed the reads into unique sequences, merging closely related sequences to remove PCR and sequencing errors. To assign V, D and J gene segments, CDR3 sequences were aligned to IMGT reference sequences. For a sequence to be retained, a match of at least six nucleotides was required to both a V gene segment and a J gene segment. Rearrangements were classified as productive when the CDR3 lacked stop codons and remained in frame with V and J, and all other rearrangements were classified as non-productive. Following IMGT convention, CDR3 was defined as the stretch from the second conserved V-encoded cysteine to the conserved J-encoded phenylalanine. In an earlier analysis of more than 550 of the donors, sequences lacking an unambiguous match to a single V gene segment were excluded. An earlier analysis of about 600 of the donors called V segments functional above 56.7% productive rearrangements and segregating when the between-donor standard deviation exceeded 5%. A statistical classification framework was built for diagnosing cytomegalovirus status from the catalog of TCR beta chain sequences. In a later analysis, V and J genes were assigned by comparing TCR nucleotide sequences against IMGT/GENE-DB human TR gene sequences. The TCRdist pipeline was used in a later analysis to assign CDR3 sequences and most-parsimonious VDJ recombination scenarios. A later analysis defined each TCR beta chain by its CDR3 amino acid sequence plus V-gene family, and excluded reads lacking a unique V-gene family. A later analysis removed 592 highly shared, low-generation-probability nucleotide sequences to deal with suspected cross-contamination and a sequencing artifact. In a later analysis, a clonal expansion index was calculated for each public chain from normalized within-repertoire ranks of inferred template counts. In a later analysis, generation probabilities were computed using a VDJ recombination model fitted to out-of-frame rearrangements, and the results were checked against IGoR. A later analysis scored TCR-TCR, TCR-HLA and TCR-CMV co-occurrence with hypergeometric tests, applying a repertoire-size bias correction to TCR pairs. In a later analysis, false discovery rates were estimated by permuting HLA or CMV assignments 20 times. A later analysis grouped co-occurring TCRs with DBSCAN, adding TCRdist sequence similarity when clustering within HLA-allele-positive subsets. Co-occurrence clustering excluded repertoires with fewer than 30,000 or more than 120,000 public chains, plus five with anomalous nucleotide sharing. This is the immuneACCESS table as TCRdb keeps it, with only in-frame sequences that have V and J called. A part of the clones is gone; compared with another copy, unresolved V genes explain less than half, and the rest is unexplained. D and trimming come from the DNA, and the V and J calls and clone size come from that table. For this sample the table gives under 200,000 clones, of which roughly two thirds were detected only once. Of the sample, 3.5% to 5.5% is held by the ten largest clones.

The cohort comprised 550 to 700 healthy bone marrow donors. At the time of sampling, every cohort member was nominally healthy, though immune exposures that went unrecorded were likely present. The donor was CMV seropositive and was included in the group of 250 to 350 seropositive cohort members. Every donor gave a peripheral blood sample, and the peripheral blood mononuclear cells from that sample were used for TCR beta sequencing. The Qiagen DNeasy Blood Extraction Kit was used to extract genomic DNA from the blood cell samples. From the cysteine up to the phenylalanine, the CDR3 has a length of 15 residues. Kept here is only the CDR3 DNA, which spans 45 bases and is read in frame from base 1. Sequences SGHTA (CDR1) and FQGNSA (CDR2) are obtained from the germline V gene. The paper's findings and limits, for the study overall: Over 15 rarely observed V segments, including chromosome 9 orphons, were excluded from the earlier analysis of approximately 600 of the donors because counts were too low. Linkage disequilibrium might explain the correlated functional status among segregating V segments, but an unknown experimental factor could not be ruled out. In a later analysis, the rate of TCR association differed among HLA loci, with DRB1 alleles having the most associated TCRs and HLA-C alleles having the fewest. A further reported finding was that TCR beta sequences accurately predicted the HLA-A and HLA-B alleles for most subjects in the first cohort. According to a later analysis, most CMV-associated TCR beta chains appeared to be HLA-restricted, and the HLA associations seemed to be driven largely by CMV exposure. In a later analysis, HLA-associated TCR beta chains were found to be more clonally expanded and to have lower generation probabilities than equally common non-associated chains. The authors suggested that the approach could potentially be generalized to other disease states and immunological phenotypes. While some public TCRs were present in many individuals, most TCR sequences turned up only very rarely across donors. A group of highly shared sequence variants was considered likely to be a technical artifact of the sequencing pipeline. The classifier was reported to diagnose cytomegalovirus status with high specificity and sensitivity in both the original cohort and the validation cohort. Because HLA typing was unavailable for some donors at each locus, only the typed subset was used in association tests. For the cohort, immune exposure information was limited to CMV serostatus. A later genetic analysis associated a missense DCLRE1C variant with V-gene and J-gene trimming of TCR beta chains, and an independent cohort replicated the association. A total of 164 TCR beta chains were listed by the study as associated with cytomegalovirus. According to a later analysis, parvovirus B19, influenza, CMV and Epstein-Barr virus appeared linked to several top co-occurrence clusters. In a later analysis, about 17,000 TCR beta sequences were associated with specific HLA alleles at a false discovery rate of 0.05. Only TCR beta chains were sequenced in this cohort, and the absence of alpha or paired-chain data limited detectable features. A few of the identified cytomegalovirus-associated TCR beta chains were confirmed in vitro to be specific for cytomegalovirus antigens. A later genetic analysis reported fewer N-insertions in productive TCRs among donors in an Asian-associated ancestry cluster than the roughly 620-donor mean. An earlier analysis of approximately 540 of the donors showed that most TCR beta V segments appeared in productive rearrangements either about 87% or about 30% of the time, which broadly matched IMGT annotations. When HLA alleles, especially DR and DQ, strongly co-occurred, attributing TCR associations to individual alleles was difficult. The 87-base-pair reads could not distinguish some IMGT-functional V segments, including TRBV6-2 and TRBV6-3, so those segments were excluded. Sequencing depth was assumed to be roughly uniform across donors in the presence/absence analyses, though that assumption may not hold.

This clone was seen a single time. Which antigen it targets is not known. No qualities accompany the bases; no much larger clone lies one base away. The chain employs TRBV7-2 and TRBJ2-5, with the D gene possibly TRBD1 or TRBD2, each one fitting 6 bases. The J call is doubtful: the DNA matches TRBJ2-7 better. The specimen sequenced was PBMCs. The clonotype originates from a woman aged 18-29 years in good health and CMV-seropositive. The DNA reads TGTGCCAGCAGCCTAGGGGGACTGGCTACCTACGAGCAGTACTTC. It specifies CASSLGGLATYEQYF.